One sample yielded the 2 T cell receptor beta chains listed below, sequenced in a study of T-cell memory formation after mild COVID-19. TCRdb passed the 5' RACE reads through MiXCR, listing each CDR3 protein once. Among roughly 200,000 distinct CDR3 sequences listed, 20% to 25% were seen once. Sequencing was performed on PBMCs or a T cell subset sorted from them (not recorded which). The source is an adult woman who had mild COVID-19 (a few samples of this study predate the infection). Cell type and time point are not known.

This chain connects TRBV6-5 to TRBJ1-2; TRBD1 is a possible D gene (5 bases). The CDR3 has 15 amino acids. CDR1 is MNHEY, CDR2 SVGAGI, per germline. V lost 0 bases to trimming and J lost 8 bases, with 16 bases between them. In DNA, the CDR3 is TGTGCCAGCAGTTACTCGAGAAACAGGTCCGGCGGCTACACCTTC. This translates into CASSYSRNRSGGYTF.

This clonotype was observed a handful of times. A junction boundary mismatches the germline segment, possibly from a read error. The chain recombines TRBV14 with TRBJ2-1; 7 bases match TRBD2. CDR3 length equals 15 residues. CDR1 is SGHDN and CDR2 is FVKESK in the germline V gene. CDR3 sequence: CASSPLLAEYNGQFF. The DNA for the CDR3 is TGTGCCAGCAGCCCTCTCCTAGCGGAGTACAATGGGCAGTTCTTC.